This T cell receptor beta chain stems from a study of blood T cells in healthy people across ages. In regard to this clonotype: Its antigen remains unidentified.

Alongside a J-beta primer mix, a sample-barcoded 5' primer served in a second PCR lasting about 7 to 11 cycles. Via MiXCR, TCRdb re-called the 5' RACE reads, giving one row per CDR3 protein. Of over 700,000 distinct CDR3 sequences listed, about 25% are singletons. CDR1 and CDR2 (germline): SQVTM, ANQGSEA. Losses at the gene ends were 5 bases for V and 0 bases for J; bases not matched to a gene: 8. This CDR3 spans 17 amino acids. Approximately 10 milliliters was the volume of peripheral blood drawn from each donor. General study findings and limits: The recorded TCR beta diversity per million T cells decreased in a roughly linear manner with age.

These sequences were also reported in another study, on T cells of mothers and their children. As reported in that work: Sequencing got over 8.5 million TCR beta CDR3 reads from each mother and roughly 2.7 million from each child. Researchers report slightly higher, though non-significant, overlap in related mother-child pairs than in unrelated pairs.

The V gene is TRBV29-1, the J gene TRBJ2-1, with TRBD2 matching 12 bases. The sequenced material came from blood. The origin of this receptor is a boy aged 5-17 years in good health. The CDR3 here is CSVTGTSGSSSYNEQFF. The CDR3 coding sequence is TGCAGCGTTACCGGGACTAGCGGGTCGAGCTCCTACAATGAGCAGTTCTTC.